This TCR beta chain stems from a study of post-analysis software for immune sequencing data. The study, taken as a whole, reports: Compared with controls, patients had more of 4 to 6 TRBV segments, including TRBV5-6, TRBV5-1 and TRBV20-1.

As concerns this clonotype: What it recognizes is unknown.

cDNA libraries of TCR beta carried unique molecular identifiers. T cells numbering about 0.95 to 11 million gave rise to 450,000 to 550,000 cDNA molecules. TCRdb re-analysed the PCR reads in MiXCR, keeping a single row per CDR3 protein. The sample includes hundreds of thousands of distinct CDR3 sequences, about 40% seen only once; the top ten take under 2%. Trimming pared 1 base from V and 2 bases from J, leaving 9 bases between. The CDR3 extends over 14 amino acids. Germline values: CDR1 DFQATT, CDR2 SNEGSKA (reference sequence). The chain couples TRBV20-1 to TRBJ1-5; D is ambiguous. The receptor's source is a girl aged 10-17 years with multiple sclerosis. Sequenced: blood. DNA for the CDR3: TGCAGTGCTAGAGGACCACAAGGCAATCAGCCCCAGCATTTT. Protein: CSARGPQGNQPQHF.